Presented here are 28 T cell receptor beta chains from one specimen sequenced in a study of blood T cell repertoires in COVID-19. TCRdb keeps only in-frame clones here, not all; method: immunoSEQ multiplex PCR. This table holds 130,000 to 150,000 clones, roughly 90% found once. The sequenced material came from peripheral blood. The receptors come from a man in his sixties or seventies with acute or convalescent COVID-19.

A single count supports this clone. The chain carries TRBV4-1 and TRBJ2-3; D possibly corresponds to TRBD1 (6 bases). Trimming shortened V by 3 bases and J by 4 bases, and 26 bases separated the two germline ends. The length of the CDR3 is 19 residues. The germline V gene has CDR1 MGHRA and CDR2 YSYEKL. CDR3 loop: CASSHGRGIRGGSADTQYF. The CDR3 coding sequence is TGCGCCAGCAGCCACGGCAGGGGTATTCGGGGTGGGTCCGCAGATACGCAGTATTTT.

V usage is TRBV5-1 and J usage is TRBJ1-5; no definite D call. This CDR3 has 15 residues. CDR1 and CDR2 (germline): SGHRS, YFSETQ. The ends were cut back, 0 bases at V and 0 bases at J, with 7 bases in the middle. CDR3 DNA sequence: TGCGCCAGCAGCTTGGTATCCGGTAGCAATCAGCCCCAGCATTTT. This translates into CASSLVSGSNQPQHF.

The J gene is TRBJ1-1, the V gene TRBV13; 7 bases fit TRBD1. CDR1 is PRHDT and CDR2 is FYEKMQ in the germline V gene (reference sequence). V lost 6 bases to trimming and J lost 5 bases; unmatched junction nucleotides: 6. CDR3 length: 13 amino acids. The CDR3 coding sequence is TGTGCCAGCAGACGGACAGGTCTTACTGAAGCTTTCTTT. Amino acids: CASRRTGLTEAFF.

The CDR3 DNA sequence: TGTGCCAGCAGCTTACGGGAGAGCGATCAGCCCCAGCATTTT. Translation: CASSLRESDQPQHF. The chain has TRBV7-8 and TRBJ1-5; D is unresolved. This CDR3 comprises 14 residues. CDR1 and CDR2 from the germline V gene are SGHVS and FQNEAQ. V lost 2 bases and J 5 bases, leaving 10 bases between the germline ends.

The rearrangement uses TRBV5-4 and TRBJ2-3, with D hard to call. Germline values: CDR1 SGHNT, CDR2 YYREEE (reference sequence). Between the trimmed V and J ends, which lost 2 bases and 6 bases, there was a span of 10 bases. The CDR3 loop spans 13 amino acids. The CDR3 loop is CASSFVPRDTQYF. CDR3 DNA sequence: TGTGCCAGCAGCTTCGTTCCGCGGGATACGCAGTATTTT.

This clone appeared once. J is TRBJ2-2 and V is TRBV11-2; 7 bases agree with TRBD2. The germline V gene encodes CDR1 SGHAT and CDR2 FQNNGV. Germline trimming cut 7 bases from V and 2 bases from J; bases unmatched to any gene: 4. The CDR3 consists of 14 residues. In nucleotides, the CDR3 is TGTGCCAGCATCCCTAGCGGCAACACCGGGGAGCTGTTTTTT. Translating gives CASIPSGNTGELFF.

In DNA, the CDR3 is TGTGCCAGCAGCCCCACTCAGGACTCGCCCTACGAGCAGTACTTC. It translates to CASSPTQDSPYEQYF. The gene calls are TRBV9 and TRBJ2-7; a weak D match, TRBD2 (5 bases). This CDR3 contains 15 residues. The germline V and J ends were trimmed by 4 bases and 2 bases, with 16 bases remaining between them. From germline, CDR1 is SGDLS and CDR2 YYNGEE.

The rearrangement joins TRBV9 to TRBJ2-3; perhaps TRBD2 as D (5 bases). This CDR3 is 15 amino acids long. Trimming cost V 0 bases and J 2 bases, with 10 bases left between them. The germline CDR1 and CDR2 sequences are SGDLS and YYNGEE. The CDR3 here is CASSVARLNTDTQYF. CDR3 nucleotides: TGTGCCAGCAGCGTAGCCCGACTAAACACAGATACGCAGTATTTT.

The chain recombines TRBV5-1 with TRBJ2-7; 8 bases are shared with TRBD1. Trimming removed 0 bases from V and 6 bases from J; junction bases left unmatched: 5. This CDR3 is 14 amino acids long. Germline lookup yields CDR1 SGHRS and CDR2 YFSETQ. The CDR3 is CASSLATGVTEQYF. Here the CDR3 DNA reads TGCGCCAGCAGCTTGGCGACAGGGGTGACCGAGCAGTACTTC.

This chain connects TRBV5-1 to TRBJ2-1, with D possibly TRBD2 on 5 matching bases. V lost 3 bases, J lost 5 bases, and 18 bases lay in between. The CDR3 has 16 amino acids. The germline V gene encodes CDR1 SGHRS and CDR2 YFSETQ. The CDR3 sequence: CASSSQTEVMNNEQFF. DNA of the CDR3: TGCGCCAGCAGCTCCCAGACGGAGGTAATGAACAATGAGCAGTTCTTC.

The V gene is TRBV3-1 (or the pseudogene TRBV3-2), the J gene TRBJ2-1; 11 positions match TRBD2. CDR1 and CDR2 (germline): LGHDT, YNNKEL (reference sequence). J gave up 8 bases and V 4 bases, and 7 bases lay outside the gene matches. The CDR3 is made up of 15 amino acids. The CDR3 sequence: CASSRTSGRGYEQFF. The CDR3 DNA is TGTGCCAGCAGCCGAACTAGCGGGAGAGGGTATGAGCAGTTCTTC.

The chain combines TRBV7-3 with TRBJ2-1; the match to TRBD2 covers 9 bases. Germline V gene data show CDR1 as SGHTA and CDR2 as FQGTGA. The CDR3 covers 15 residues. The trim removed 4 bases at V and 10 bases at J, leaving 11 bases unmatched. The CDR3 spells CASSSRLAVKREQFF. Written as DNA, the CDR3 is TGTGCCAGCAGCTCAAGACTAGCGGTAAAGAGGGAGCAGTTCTTC.

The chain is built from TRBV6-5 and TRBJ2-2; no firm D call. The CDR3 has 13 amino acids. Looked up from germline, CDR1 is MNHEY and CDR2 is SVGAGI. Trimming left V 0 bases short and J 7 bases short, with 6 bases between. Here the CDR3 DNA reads TGTGCCAGCAGTTACTCCGGCGGCGGGGAGCTGTTTTTT. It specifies CASSYSGGGELFF.

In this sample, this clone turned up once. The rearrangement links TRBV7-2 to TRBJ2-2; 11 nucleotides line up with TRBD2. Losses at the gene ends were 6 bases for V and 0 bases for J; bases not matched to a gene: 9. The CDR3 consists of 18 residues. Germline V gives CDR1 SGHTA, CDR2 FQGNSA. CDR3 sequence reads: CASSQVGLAAANTGELFF. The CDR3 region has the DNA TGTGCCAGCAGTCAAGTGGGACTAGCGGCTGCGAACACCGGGGAGCTGTTTTTT. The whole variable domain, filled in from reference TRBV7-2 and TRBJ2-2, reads GAGVSQSPSNKVTEKGKDVELRCDPISGHTALYWYRQSLGQGLEFLIYFQGNSAPDKSGLPSDRFSAERTGGSVSTLTIQRTQQEDSAVYLCASSQVGLAAANTGELFFGEGSRLTVL.

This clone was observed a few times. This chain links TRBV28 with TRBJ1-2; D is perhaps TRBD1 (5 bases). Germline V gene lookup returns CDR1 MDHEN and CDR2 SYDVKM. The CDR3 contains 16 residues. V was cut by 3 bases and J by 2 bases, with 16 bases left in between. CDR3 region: CASSFDTGGRNYGYTF. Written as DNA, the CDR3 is TGTGCCAGCAGTTTTGATACCGGGGGAAGAAACTATGGCTACACCTTC.

DNA for the CDR3: TGTGCCAGCAGTGTCCGACAGGGGCTTGGCTACACCTTC. Translation: CASSVRQGLGYTF. The chain uses TRBV2 and TRBJ1-2; 8 bases match TRBD1. V trimming: 4 bases; J trimming: 7 bases; junction bases outside the gene matches: 5. The CDR3 runs to 13 residues. CDR1 SNHLY and CDR2 FYNNEI come from the germline V gene.

The CDR3 protein is CASRGQYYEQYF. DNA for the CDR3: TGTGCCAGCAGAGGACAGTACTACGAGCAGTACTTC. The V gene is TRBV12-3 or TRBV12-4, the J gene TRBJ2-7; D may be TRBD1 (6 bases). This CDR3 comprises 12 residues. V was pared by 6 bases and J by 3 bases, with 9 bases between.

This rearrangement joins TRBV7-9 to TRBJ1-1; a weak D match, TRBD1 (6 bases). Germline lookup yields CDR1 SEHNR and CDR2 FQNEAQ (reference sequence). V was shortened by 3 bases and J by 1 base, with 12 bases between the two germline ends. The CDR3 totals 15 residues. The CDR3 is CASSFSGTPNTEAFF. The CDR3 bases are TGTGCCAGCAGCTTCTCCGGGACACCGAACACTGAAGCTTTCTTT.

The CDR3 sequence: CASSLNLSSEGLGGYTF. The CDR3 DNA follows: TGTGCCAGCAGTTTAAATCTCTCGTCGGAGGGTCTCGGCGGCTACACCTTC. The chain carries TRBV27 and TRBJ1-2, with unresolved D. With 2 bases removed from V and 8 bases from J, the gap between germline ends came to 24 bases. Germline assignment: CDR1 MNHEY and CDR2 SMNVEV (reference sequence). The CDR3 sequence is 17 residues long.

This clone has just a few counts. The CDR3 DNA follows: TGTGCCAGCAGTTTATATCCAGGGAACTATGGCTACACCTTC. It specifies CASSLYPGNYGYTF. The V call is TRBV27, the J call TRBJ1-2, with D perhaps matching TRBD1 (5 bases). The CDR3 is made up of 14 amino acids. V was clipped by 1 base and J by 2 bases, with 8 bases between them. The germline gives CDR1 MNHEY, CDR2 SMNVEV (reference sequence).

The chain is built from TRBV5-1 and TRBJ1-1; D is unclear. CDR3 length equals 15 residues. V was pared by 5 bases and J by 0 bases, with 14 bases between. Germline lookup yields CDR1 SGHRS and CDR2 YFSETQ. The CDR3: CASRPDGEVNTEAFF. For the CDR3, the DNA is TGCGCCAGCAGACCAGACGGTGAGGTGAACACTGAAGCTTTCTTT.

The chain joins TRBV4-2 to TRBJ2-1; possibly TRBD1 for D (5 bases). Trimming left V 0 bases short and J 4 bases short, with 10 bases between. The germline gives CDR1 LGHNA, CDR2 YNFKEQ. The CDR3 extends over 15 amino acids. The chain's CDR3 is CASSQDWTPYNEQFF. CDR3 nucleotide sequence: TGTGCCAGCAGCCAAGATTGGACACCTTACAATGAGCAGTTCTTC.

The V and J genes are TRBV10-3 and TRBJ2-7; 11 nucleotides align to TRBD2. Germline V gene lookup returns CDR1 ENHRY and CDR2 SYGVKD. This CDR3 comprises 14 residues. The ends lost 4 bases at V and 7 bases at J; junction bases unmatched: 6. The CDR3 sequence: CAISGLAGSGEQYF. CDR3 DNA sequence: TGTGCCATCAGTGGACTAGCGGGATCGGGGGAGCAGTACTTC.

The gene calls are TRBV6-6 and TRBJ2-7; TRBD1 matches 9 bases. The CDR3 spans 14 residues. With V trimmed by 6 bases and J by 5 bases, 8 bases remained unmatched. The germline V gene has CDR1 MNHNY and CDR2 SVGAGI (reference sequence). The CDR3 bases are TGTGCCAGCAGGTTTAATACAGGGGGCGACGAGCAGTACTTC. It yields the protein CASRFNTGGDEQYF.

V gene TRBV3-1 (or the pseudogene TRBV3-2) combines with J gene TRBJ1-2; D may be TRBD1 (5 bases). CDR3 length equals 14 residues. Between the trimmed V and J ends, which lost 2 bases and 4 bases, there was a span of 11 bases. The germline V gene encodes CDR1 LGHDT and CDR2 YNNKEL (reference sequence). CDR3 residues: CASSQSGTSYGYTF. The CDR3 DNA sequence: TGTGCCAGCAGCCAAAGCGGGACGAGCTATGGCTACACCTTC.

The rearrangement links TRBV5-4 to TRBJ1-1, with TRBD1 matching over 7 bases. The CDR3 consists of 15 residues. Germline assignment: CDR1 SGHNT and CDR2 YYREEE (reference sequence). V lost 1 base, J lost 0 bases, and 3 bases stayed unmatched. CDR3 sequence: CASSLQTGLNTEAFF. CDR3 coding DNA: TGTGCCAGCAGCTTGCAGACAGGGTTGAACACTGAAGCTTTCTTT.

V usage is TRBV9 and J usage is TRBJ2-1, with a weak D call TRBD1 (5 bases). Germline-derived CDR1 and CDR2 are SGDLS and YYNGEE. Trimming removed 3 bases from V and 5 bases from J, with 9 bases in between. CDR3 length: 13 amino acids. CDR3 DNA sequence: TGTGCCAGCAGCGGTATAGGGGACAATGAGCAGTTCTTC. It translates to CASSGIGDNEQFF.

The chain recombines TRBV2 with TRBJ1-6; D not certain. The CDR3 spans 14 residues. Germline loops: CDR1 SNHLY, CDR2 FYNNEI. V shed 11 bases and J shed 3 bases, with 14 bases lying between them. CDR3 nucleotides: TGTGCCGGAAGGACTTCCAGCTATAATTCACCCCTCCACTTT. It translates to CAGRTSSYNSPLHF. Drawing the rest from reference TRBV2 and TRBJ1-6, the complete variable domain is EPEVTQTPSHQVTQMGQEVILRCVPISNHLYFYWYRQILGQKVEFLVSFYNNEISEKSEIFDDQFSVERPDGSNFTLKIRSTKLEDSAMYFCAGRTSSYNSPLHFGNGTRLTVT.